Shown below are 31 T cell receptor beta chains from a single sample sequenced in a study of blood T cell repertoires in COVID-19 (TCRdb year 2020). Libraries were made using the immunoSEQ multiplex PCR assay. Not all clones reach the TCRdb copy of this immuneACCESS table, which keeps in-frame sequences only. Checked studies attribute under half of the gap to unresolved V genes and leave the rest unexplained. Across this sample there are fewer than 250,000 clones, with around 80% seen only once. 8.2% of the sample is in the top ten clones. What was sequenced was peripheral blood. The origin of the receptors is a woman aged 45 to 65 with acute or convalescent COVID-19.

This clone appeared once. DNA of the CDR3: TGTGCCAGCAGCCCTCCCCCGGCCCGGGGAGCAGATACGCAGTATTTT. This codes for CASSPPPARGADTQYF. The J gene is TRBJ2-3, the V gene TRBV9, with a weak D call TRBD2 (5 bases). CDR3 length: 16 amino acids. Trimming took 4 bases from V and 4 from J, leaving 19 bases between them. Germline V lookup: CDR1 SGDLS, CDR2 YYNGEE. The variable domain in full, completed from reference TRBV9 and TRBJ2-3, reads DSGVTQTPKHLITATGQRVTLRCSPRSGDLSVYWYQQSLDQGLQFLIQYYNGEERAKGNILERFSAQQFPDLHSELNLSSLELGDSALYFCASSPPPARGADTQYFGPGTRLTVL.

The J gene is TRBJ1-2, the V gene TRBV3-1 (or the pseudogene TRBV3-2); 7 bases are a match to TRBD1. After removal of 5 bases from V and 2 bases from J, the junction contained 8 bases not matched to a gene. Germline CDR1 reads LGHDT; CDR2 reads YNNKEL (reference sequence). The CDR3 covers 15 residues. The CDR3 nucleotides are TGTGCCAGCAGCATTTCTTGGGGACAGAACTATGGCTACACCTTC. Translation gives CASSISWGQNYGYTF.

The chain links TRBV24-1 to TRBJ2-3, with 10 bases that match TRBD1. This CDR3 contains 15 residues. After removal of 3 bases from V and 5 bases from J, the junction contained 4 bases not matched to a gene. CDR1 is KGHDR, CDR2 SFDVKD, per germline. CDR3 in DNA: TGTGCCACCAGTGATCGGGACAGGGGAAGAGATACGCAGTATTTT. Protein product: CATSDRDRGRDTQYF.

This chain links TRBV24-1 with TRBJ2-7; D is possibly TRBD1 (5 bases). Deletions cut 0 bases from V and 4 bases from J, with 9 bases between. The CDR3 is 14 amino acids. Germline V gene sequence: CDR1 KGHDR, CDR2 SFDVKD. DNA of the CDR3: TGTGCCACCAGTGATTTGGACAGCCCGTACGAGCAGTACTTC. This translates into CATSDLDSPYEQYF.

Only a few counts were recorded for this clone. V is TRBV6-5 and J is TRBJ2-2, with 8 bases matching TRBD1. The CDR3 spans 15 residues. The V gene end was trimmed by 6 bases and the J gene end by 1 base; junction bases not matched to a gene: 4. Germline CDR1 MNHEY, CDR2 SVGAGI. The CDR3 loop reads CASRQGAENTGELFF. Here the CDR3 DNA reads TGTGCCAGCAGGCAGGGGGCTGAGAACACCGGGGAGCTGTTTTTT.

J is TRBJ2-7 and V is TRBV28; 9 bases agree with TRBD1. Looked up from germline, CDR1 is MDHEN and CDR2 is SYDVKM. The CDR3 is made up of 13 amino acids. With 5 bases clipped from V and 4 bases from J, the junction kept 3 bases outside the gene matches. The CDR3 sequence: CASSRDRGYEQYF. The CDR3 DNA is TGTGCCAGCAGTCGCGACAGGGGGTACGAGCAGTACTTC. The whole variable domain, remainder taken from reference TRBV28 and TRBJ2-7, is DVKVTQSSRYLVKRTGEKVFLECVQDMDHENMFWYRQDPGLGLRLIYFSYDVKMKEKGDIPEGYSVSREKKERFSLILESASTNQTSMYLCASSRDRGYEQYFGPGTRLTVT.

This clone occurred once. The V and J genes are TRBV7-2 and TRBJ2-7, with 7 nucleotides matching TRBD1. With V trimmed by 0 bases and J by 3 bases, 5 bases remained unmatched. Germline CDR1 reads SGHTA; CDR2 reads FQGNSA. CDR3 length: 15 residues. In nucleotides, the CDR3 is TGTGCCAGCAGCTTAGCAGGGGGCCCCGTCTACGAGCAGTACTTC. Its translation is CASSLAGGPVYEQYF.

The chain links TRBV7-9 to TRBJ2-6; 7 bases agree with TRBD1. The germline CDR1 and CDR2 sequences are SEHNR and FQNEAQ (reference sequence). CDR3 length: 17 residues. V lost 1 base and J lost 0; bases outside the gene matches: 3. The CDR3 nucleotides read TGTGCCAGCAGCTTAGGGACAGGAAGCTCTGGGGCCAACGTCCTGACTTTC. It is translated as CASSLGTGSSGANVLTF.

This clone was seen once. This specimen includes other DNA sequences encoding the same CDR3. The CDR3 loop is CASSLTGSSGANVLTF. The CDR3 bases are TGCGCCAGCAGCTTAACAGGGAGCTCTGGGGCCAACGTCCTGACTTTC. The rearrangement links TRBV5-1 to TRBJ2-6; D perhaps matches TRBD1 (6 bases). From germline, CDR1 is SGHRS and CDR2 YFSETQ. V lost 2 bases to trimming and J lost 0 bases, with 9 bases between them. CDR3 length equals 16 residues.

The chain is built from TRBV21-1 and TRBJ2-1; TRBD2 is the table's D call, not checked against the DNA. TRBV21-1 is a pseudogene segment. The CDR3 loop spans 12 amino acids. The CDR3 reads CASSKPFREQFF. DNA of the CDR3: TGTGCCAGCAGCAAACCCTTTCGGGAGCAGTTCTTC.

The chain couples TRBV19 to TRBJ1-1; the match to TRBD1 covers 11 bases. From germline, CDR1 is LNHDA and CDR2 SQIVND (reference sequence). This CDR3 is 14 amino acids long. V was clipped by 8 bases and J by 8 bases; unmatched bases: 10. For the CDR3, the DNA is TGTGCCAGTTGGGTACCGGGACAGGGGGACGAAGCTTTCTTT. It is translated as CASWVPGQGDEAFF.

The J gene is TRBJ2-2, the V gene TRBV28, with 8 bases identical to TRBD1. The V gene end was trimmed by 2 bases and the J gene end by 2 bases; junction bases not matched to a gene: 13. Germline CDR1 MDHEN, CDR2 SYDVKM. CDR3 size: 19 residues. The DNA of the CDR3 is TGTGCCAGCAGTTTAGAGCTAGGGCAGGGGGCAACAAACACCGGGGAGCTGTTTTTT. It encodes CASSLELGQGATNTGELFF.

The V and J genes are TRBV9 and TRBJ2-7, with a weak D call TRBD1 (5 bases). The CDR3 has 10 residues. Trimming took 3 bases from V and 7 from J, leaving 5 bases between them. Germline values: CDR1 SGDLS, CDR2 YYNGEE. CDR3 residues: CASSGTEQYF. The CDR3 DNA is TGTGCCAGCAGCGGGACAGAGCAGTACTTC.

The J gene is TRBJ2-3, the V gene TRBV7-3, with a possible D match to TRBD1 (5 bases). Germline V lookup: CDR1 SGHTA, CDR2 FQGTGA. V lost 3 bases to trimming and J lost 8 bases, with 12 bases between them. CDR3 length: 13 amino acids. The CDR3 nucleotides are TGTGCCAGCAGCTTTTCCAGGGCCTCTACGCAGTATTTT. It is translated as CASSFSRASTQYF.

The chain employs TRBV28 and TRBJ1-2; 8 bases agree with TRBD1. CDR1 MDHEN and CDR2 SYDVKM come from the germline V gene. There are 12 residues in the CDR3. Trimming removed 6 bases from V and 5 bases from J; junction bases left unmatched: 2. This chain's CDR3 is CASRDREYGYTF. CDR3 DNA sequence: TGTGCCAGCAGGGACAGGGAATATGGCTACACCTTC.

The chain uses TRBV2 and TRBJ1-6, with 11 bases fitting TRBD1. This CDR3 spans 18 amino acids. Germline trimming cut 8 bases from V and 7 bases from J; bases unmatched to any gene: 16. Germline V gene sequence: CDR1 SNHLY, CDR2 FYNNEI. The CDR3 spells CASEGDRGLNIGNSPLHF. The CDR3 DNA reads as TGTGCCAGCGAAGGGGACAGGGGGTTAAATATCGGGAATTCACCCCTCCACTTT.

CDR3 nucleotides: TGCAGTGCTAGACGGGAATACGAGCAGTACTTC. Its translation is CSARREYEQYF. The rearrangement joins TRBV20-1 to TRBJ2-7, with D possibly matching TRBD2 (5 bases). The CDR3 spans 11 residues. CDR1 and CDR2 (germline): DFQATT, SNEGSKA (reference sequence). The germline V and J ends were trimmed by 2 bases and 4 bases, with 6 bases remaining between them.

This clone was counted only a few times. The chain has TRBV21-1 and TRBJ2-2; the table's D call, TRBD2, was not checked against the DNA. TRBV21-1 is labeled a pseudogene. This CDR3 is built from 24 residues. CDR3 amino acids: CASSTRRRQPGTSGKAENTGELFF. Written as DNA, the CDR3 is TGTGCCAGCAGCACCCGGAGGCGGCAGCCAGGGACTAGCGGGAAGGCCGAAAACACCGGGGAGCTGTTTTTT.

This sequence joins TRBV7-2 and TRBJ1-2; D is perhaps TRBD1 (5 bases). The CDR3 has 14 residues. The germline V and J ends were trimmed by 8 bases and 2 bases, with 15 bases remaining between them. The germline V gene encodes CDR1 SGHTA and CDR2 FQGNSA. The DNA for the CDR3 is TGTGCCAGCTCTCTCCAGGGCGGCAACTATGGCTACACCTTC. This sequence encodes CASSLQGGNYGYTF.

The genes are TRBV5-4 and TRBJ2-3; the match to TRBD1 covers 8 bases. The V and J ends lost 9 bases and 1 base, in that order; junction bases with no gene match: 1. Germline lookup yields CDR1 SGHNT and CDR2 YYREEE (reference sequence). The CDR3 extends over 12 amino acids. CDR3 bases: TGTGCCACGGGACAGGGCACAGATACGCAGTATTTT. This sequence encodes CATGQGTDTQYF.

This clone has just a few counts. The chain joins TRBV11-2 to TRBJ2-7; no firm D call. CDR1 and CDR2 from the germline V gene are SGHAT and FQNNGV. Trimming took off 5 bases at V and 7 bases at J, with 15 bases between the two ends. The CDR3 has 13 amino acids. The CDR3 protein is CASSPLYTLEQYF. The DNA for the CDR3 is TGTGCCAGCAGCCCCCTATATACGTTAGAGCAGTACTTC.

CDR3 sequence: CASTQGGASGNTIYF. CDR3 in DNA: TGTGCCAGCACCCAAGGGGGGGCGAGTGGAAACACCATATATTTT. The gene calls are TRBV28 and TRBJ1-3, with D possibly being TRBD1 (6 bases). This CDR3 region has 15 residues. Germline V gene data show CDR1 as MDHEN and CDR2 as SYDVKM. Trimming shortened V by 7 bases and J by 3 bases, and 16 bases separated the two germline ends.

The rearrangement uses TRBV5-1 and TRBJ2-6; D gene uncertain. Trimming stripped 7 bases from V and 2 bases from J, with 10 bases between. Germline V gene data show CDR1 as SGHRS and CDR2 as YFSETQ. The CDR3 is 14 amino acids. CDR3 residues: CASGDGTGANVLTF. CDR3 DNA sequence: TGCGCCAGCGGAGATGGTACTGGGGCCAACGTCCTGACTTTC.

This chain uses TRBV28 with TRBJ2-5; 8 bases fit TRBD2. V was pared by 5 bases and J by 4 bases, with 12 bases of the junction left unmatched. Germline V lookup: CDR1 MDHEN, CDR2 SYDVKM. The CDR3 covers 16 residues. This CDR3 is CASSLSAGGPRETQYF. In DNA form, the CDR3 reads TGTGCCAGCAGTCTGTCTGCGGGGGGCCCCAGAGAGACCCAGTACTTC. The whole variable domain, remainder taken from reference TRBV28 and TRBJ2-5, is DVKVTQSSRYLVKRTGEKVFLECVQDMDHENMFWYRQDPGLGLRLIYFSYDVKMKEKGDIPEGYSVSREKKERFSLILESASTNQTSMYLCASSLSAGGPRETQYFGPGTRLLVL.

This clone appeared many times. The chain uses TRBV4-2 and TRBJ2-1; 7 bases are a match to TRBD2. This CDR3 is 16 amino acids long. Germline loops: CDR1 LGHNA, CDR2 YNFKEQ. The junction had 7 bases not matched to a gene; V was cut back by 0 bases and J by 5 bases. The CDR3 DNA is TGTGCCAGCAGCCAAGATAAGGCTAGCGGACACAATGAGCAGTTCTTC. Translating it yields CASSQDKASGHNEQFF.

The chain recombines TRBV5-6 with TRBJ2-5, with TRBD1 matching over 11 bases. CDR1 SGHDT and CDR2 YYEEEE come from the germline V gene. This CDR3 comprises 16 residues. The trim removed 0 bases at V and 5 bases at J, leaving 6 bases unmatched. The CDR3 sequence is CASSLVRGTGGETQYF. The CDR3 DNA is TGTGCCAGCAGCTTGGTTCGAGGGACAGGGGGTGAGACCCAGTACTTC. The variable domain in full, with the rest retrieved from reference TRBV5-6 and TRBJ2-5, is DAGVTQSPTHLIKTRGQQVTLRCSPKSGHDTVSWYQQALGQGPQFIFQYYEEEERQRGNFPDRFSGHQFPNYSSELNVNALLLGDSALYLCASSLVRGTGGETQYFGPGTRLLVL.

This clone showed up just once. This rearrangement joins TRBV10-3 to TRBJ1-2; 8 bases map to TRBD1. The CDR3 has 14 residues. CDR1 and CDR2 (germline): ENHRY, SYGVKD. The trim removed 3 bases at V and 4 bases at J, leaving 4 bases unmatched. In nucleotides, the CDR3 is TGTGCCATCAGTGACAGGGGGCAGGCCTATGGCTACACCTTC. Translation gives CAISDRGQAYGYTF.

In its sample, this clone was seen once. J is TRBJ2-3 and V is TRBV12-3 or TRBV12-4; 8 bases map to TRBD2. The J segment lost 3 bases and the V segment lost 8 bases, leaving 4 bases of the junction unmatched. The CDR3 consists of 13 residues. CDR3 in DNA: TGTGCCAGCCTAACTAGCGGAACAGATACGCAGTATTTT. Translated, it gives CASLTSGTDTQYF.

The chain uses TRBV19 and TRBJ1-2; 9 bases agree with TRBD1. The CDR3 sequence is 15 residues long. Germline CDR1 and CDR2: LNHDA and SQIVND (reference sequence). J was trimmed by 2 bases and V by 3 bases; bases with no gene match: 4. The CDR3 DNA reads TGTGCCAGTAGTATGGGACAGGGCCTCAACTATGGCTACACCTTC. Translated: CASSMGQGLNYGYTF.

The genes are TRBV27 and TRBJ2-3; the D gene is possibly TRBD2 (6 bases). CDR1 MNHEY and CDR2 SMNVEV come from the germline V gene (reference sequence). V lost 2 bases, J lost 4 bases, and 13 bases lay in between. The CDR3 is 15 residues long. CDR3 coding DNA: TGTGCCAGCAGTTTAGACGGGGGAGGCGCAGATACGCAGTATTTT. It codes for CASSLDGGGADTQYF.

The rearrangement links TRBV14 to TRBJ2-1; no definite D call. This CDR3 has 17 residues. Trimming pared 8 bases from V and 3 bases from J, leaving 23 bases between. From germline, CDR1 is SGHDN and CDR2 FVKESK. This CDR3 is CASPLDPQPRIYNEQFF. For the CDR3, the DNA is TGTGCCAGCCCCCTAGATCCCCAGCCTAGGATCTACAATGAGCAGTTCTTC.